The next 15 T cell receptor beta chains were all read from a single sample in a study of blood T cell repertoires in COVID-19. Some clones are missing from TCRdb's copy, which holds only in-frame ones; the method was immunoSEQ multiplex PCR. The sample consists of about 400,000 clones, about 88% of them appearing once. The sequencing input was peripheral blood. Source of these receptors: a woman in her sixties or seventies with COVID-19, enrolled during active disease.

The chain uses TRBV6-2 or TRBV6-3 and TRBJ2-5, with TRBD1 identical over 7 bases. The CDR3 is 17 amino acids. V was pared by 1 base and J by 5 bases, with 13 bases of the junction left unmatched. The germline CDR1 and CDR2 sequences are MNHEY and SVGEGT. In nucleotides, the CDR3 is TGTGCCAGCAGTTACTACCTCCCGACAGGGCTGTGGGAGACCCAGTACTTC. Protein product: CASSYYLPTGLWETQYF.

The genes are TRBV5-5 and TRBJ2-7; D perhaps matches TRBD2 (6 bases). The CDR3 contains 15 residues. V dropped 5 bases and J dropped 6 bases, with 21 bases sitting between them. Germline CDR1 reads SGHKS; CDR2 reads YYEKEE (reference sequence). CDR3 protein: CASSGGTDNWSEQYF. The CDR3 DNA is TGTGCCAGCAGTGGAGGGACTGATAATTGGAGCGAGCAGTACTTC. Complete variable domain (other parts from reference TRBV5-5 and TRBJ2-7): DAGVTQSPTHLIKTRGQQVTLRCSPISGHKSVSWYQQVLGQGPQFIFQYYEKEERGRGNFPDRFSARQFPNYSSELNVNALLLGDSALYLCASSGGTDNWSEQYFGPGTRLTVT.

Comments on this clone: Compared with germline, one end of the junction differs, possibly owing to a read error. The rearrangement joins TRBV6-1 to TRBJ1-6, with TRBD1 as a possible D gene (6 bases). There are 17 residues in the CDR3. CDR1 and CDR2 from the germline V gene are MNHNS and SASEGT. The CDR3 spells CASREDRTARNNSPLHF. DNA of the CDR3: TGTGCCAGCAGAGAAGACAGGACCGCAAGGAATAATTCACCCCTCCACTTT.

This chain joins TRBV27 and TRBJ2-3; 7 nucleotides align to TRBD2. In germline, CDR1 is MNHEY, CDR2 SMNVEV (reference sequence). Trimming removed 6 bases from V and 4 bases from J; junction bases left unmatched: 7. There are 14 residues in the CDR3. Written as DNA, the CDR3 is TGTGCCAGCAGCCAAGCGGGGCTTCCAGATACGCAGTATTTT. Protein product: CASSQAGLPDTQYF.

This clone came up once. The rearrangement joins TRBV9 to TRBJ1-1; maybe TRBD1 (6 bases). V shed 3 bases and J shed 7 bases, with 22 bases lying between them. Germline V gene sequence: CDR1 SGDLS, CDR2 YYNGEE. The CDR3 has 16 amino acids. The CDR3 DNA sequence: TGTGCCAGCAGCGAGGGGGACGGACTCCTTGCGGGTGAAGCTTTCTTT. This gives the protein CASSEGDGLLAGEAFF.

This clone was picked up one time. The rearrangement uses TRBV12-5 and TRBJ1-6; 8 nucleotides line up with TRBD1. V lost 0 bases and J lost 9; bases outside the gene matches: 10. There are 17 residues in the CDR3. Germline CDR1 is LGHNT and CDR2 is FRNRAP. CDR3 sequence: CASGLVYWTGKRSPLHF. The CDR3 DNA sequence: TGTGCTAGTGGTTTGGTCTATTGGACAGGGAAACGTTCACCCCTCCACTTT.

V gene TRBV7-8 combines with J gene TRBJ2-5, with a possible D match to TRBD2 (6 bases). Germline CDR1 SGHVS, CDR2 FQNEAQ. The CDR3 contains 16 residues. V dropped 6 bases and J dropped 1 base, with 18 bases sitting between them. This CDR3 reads CASRPRGGALQETQYF. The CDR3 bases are TGTGCCAGCAGGCCGAGGGGCGGGGCCCTCCAAGAGACCCAGTACTTC.

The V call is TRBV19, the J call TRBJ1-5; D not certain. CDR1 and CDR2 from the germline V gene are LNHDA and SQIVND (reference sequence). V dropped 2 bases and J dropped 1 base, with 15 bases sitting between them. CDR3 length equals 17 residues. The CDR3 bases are TGTGCCAGTAGTATACGAGTGATGTCCCGAAGCAATCAGCCCCAGCATTTT. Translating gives CASSIRVMSRSNQPQHF.

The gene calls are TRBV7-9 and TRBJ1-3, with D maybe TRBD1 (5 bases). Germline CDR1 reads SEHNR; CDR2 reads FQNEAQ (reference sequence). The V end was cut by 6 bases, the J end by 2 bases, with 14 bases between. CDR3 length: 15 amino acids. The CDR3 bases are TGTGCCAGCAGTTCGGGTTCAGGGCCTGGAAACACCATATATTTT. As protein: CASSSGSGPGNTIYF.

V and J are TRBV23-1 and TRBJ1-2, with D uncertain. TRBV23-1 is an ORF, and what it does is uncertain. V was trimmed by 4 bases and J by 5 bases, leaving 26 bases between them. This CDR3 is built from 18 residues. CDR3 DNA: TGCGCCAGCAGTCGCCCGGATCAGAATCGGATCGGGTCTTATGGCTACACCTTC. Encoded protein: CASSRPDQNRIGSYGYTF.

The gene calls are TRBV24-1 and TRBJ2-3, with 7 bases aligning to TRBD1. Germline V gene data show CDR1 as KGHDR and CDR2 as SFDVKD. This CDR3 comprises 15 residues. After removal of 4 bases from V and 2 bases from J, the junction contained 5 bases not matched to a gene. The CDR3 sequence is CATSEGTESTDTQYF. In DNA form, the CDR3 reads TGTGCCACCAGTGAGGGGACAGAGTCCACAGATACGCAGTATTTT.

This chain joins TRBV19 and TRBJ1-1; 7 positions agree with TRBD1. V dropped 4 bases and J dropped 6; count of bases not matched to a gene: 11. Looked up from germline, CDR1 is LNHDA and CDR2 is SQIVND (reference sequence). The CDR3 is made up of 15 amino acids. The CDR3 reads CASSTNPGQVPEAFF. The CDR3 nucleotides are TGTGCCAGTAGTACCAATCCCGGACAGGTCCCTGAAGCTTTCTTT.

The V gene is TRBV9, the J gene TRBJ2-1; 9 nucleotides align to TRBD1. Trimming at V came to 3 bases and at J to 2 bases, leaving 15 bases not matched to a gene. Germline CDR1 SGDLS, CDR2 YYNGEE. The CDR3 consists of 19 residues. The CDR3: CASSEGTGISSLAYNEQFF. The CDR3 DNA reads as TGTGCCAGCAGCGAGGGGACAGGGATTAGTTCGCTAGCCTACAATGAGCAGTTCTTC.

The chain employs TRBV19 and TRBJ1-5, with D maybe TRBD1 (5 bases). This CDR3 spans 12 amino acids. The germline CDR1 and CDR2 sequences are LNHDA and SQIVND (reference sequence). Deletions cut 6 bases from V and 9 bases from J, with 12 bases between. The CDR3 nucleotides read TGTGCCAGTAGACCCGGGGGGGGGCCCCAGCATTTT. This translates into CASRPGGGPQHF.

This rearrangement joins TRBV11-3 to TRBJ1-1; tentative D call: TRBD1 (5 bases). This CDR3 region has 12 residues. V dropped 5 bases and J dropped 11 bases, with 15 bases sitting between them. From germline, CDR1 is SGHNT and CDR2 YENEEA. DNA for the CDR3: TGTGCCAGCAGCCTACCGGGGGGAAGGGCTTTCTTT. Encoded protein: CASSLPGGRAFF.